Shown below are 29 T cell receptor beta chains from a single sample sequenced in a study of blood T cell repertoires in COVID-19. Only in-frame clones appear in the TCRdb table, and some are missing; sequencing was by immunoSEQ multiplex PCR. The sample consists of tens of thousands of clones, less than 85% of them appearing once. The sample was peripheral blood. The receptor set was obtained from a man at least 80 years old with active or convalescent COVID-19.

J is TRBJ1-5 and V is TRBV12-3 or TRBV12-4; the match to TRBD1 covers 7 bases. The length of the CDR3 is 13 residues. V shed 5 bases, J shed 7 bases, and the junction held 5 bases outside the gene matches. CDR3: CASSTQGFQPQHF. CDR3 nucleotide sequence: TGTGCCAGCAGTACACAGGGGTTCCAGCCCCAGCATTTT.

The chain links TRBV3-1 (or the pseudogene TRBV3-2) to TRBJ2-1; 11 nucleotides match TRBD2. With V trimmed by 1 base and J by 5 bases, 7 bases remained unmatched. In germline, CDR1 is LGHDT, CDR2 YNNKEL (reference sequence). The CDR3 is 17 amino acids. In DNA, the CDR3 is TGTGCCAGCAGCCAAGGGTTCGGGACTAGCGGCAACAATGAGCAGTTCTTC. Residues: CASSQGFGTSGNNEQFF.

The chain recombines TRBV19 with TRBJ2-5, with D perhaps matching TRBD2 (7 bases). Germline V gene lookup returns CDR1 LNHDA and CDR2 SQIVND (reference sequence). The CDR3 covers 16 residues. V was cut by 7 bases and J by 7 bases, with 25 bases left in between. The CDR3 region has the DNA TGTGCCAGTACCCCGGGGGGCACCCGAGCGGGGTGGACCCAGTACTTC. Its translation: CASTPGGTRAGWTQYF.

The genes are TRBV18 and TRBJ1-6; unclear D gene. Trimming shortened V by 3 bases and J by 5 bases, and 14 bases separated the two germline ends. Germline V gene sequence: CDR1 KGHSH, CDR2 LQKENI. There are 16 residues in the CDR3. CDR3 residues: CASSPSLLRNNSPLHF. The CDR3 nucleotides are TGTGCCAGCTCACCGTCACTTCTCAGGAATAATTCACCCCTCCACTTT.

The genes are TRBV10-3 and TRBJ1-4; D unresolved. Trimming removed 4 bases at V and 2 bases at J, with 8 bases between. The V gene's germline CDR1 is ENHRY and CDR2 SYGVKD. The CDR3 extends over 14 amino acids. The CDR3 DNA follows: TGTGCCATCAGTGGTGGCAGGACTAATGAAAAACTGTTTTTT. It specifies CAISGGRTNEKLFF.

Only one count was recorded for this clone. The chain recombines TRBV5-4 with TRBJ2-7; 7 nucleotides agree with TRBD1. The CDR3 loop spans 15 amino acids. Per germline, CDR1 SGHNT and CDR2 YYREEE (reference sequence). The V gene end was trimmed by 4 bases and the J gene end by 0 bases; junction bases not matched to a gene: 7. Here the CDR3 reads CASSLPGQSSYEQYF. CDR3 sequence (DNA): TGTGCCAGCAGCCTTCCGGGACAGAGCTCCTACGAGCAGTACTTC.

The chain uses TRBV29-1 and TRBJ2-2; D uncertain. The CDR3 length is 12 residues. V was trimmed by 6 bases and J by 7 bases, leaving 12 bases between them. CDR1 and CDR2 from the germline V gene are SQVTM and ANQGSEA. CDR3: CSVEKAVGELFF. The CDR3 nucleotides are TGCAGCGTCGAAAAAGCCGTCGGGGAGCTGTTTTTT.

The gene calls are TRBV19 and TRBJ2-7; 7 bases are shared with TRBD1. Germline lookup yields CDR1 LNHDA and CDR2 SQIVND (reference sequence). This CDR3 is built from 14 residues. With 3 bases clipped from V and 3 bases from J, the junction kept 5 bases outside the gene matches. CDR3 nucleotides: TGTGCCAGTAGTATGGGGACAGTCCTCTACGAGCAGTACTTC. Its translation is CASSMGTVLYEQYF. The variable domain in full, completed from reference TRBV19 and TRBJ2-7, reads DGGITQSPKYLFRKEGQNVTLSCEQNLNHDAMYWYRQDPGQGLRLIYYSQIVNDFQKGDIAEGYSVSREKKESFPLTVTSAQKNPTAFYLCASSMGTVLYEQYFGPGTRLTVT.

The CDR3 here is CASSRTGAKGYGYTF. CDR3 DNA sequence: TGTGCCAGCAGTCGGACAGGCGCTAAGGGCTATGGCTACACCTTC. The chain recombines TRBV28 with TRBJ1-2; the match to TRBD1 covers 7 bases. CDR1 is MDHEN, CDR2 SYDVKM, per germline. V lost 5 bases, J lost 4 bases, and 10 bases stayed unmatched. This CDR3 has 15 residues.

CDR3 amino acids: CATSRTGTGNSPLHF. For the CDR3, the DNA is TGTGCCACCAGCAGAACCGGGACAGGGAATTCACCCCTCCACTTT. This rearrangement joins TRBV15 to TRBJ1-6; 9 bases match TRBD1. Germline assignment: CDR1 LNHNV and CDR2 YYDKDF (reference sequence). With 2 bases clipped from V and 7 bases from J, the junction kept 3 bases outside the gene matches. This CDR3 is 15 amino acids long.

The chain joins TRBV7-8 to TRBJ2-7, with 16 bases that match TRBD2. Looked up from germline, CDR1 is SGHVS and CDR2 is FQNEAQ. The V segment lost 7 bases and the J segment 4 bases; nucleotides outside the gene matches: 10. The CDR3 spans 17 residues. CDR3: CASTTFGTSGRDYEQYF. DNA for the CDR3: TGTGCCAGCACCACCTTCGGGACTAGCGGGAGGGATTACGAGCAGTACTTC.

The chain joins TRBV15 to TRBJ2-1; D unclear. Germline V gene lookup returns CDR1 LNHNV and CDR2 YYDKDF (reference sequence). This CDR3 contains 15 residues. V lost 0 bases, J lost 0 bases, and 6 bases lay in between. DNA for the CDR3: TGTGCCACCAGCAGAGACCGGTACTCCTACAATGAGCAGTTCTTC. This encodes CATSRDRYSYNEQFF.

The chain couples TRBV4-1 to TRBJ2-3; a possible D gene is TRBD1 (6 bases). V shed 4 bases and J shed 7 bases, with 18 bases lying between them. CDR3 size: 15 residues. Germline CDR1 is MGHRA and CDR2 is YSYEKL. CDR3: CASSPSQGVRNTQYF. DNA for the CDR3: TGCGCCAGCAGCCCTTCACAGGGAGTGAGGAATACGCAGTATTTT.

This chain connects TRBV7-3 to TRBJ2-1; the match to TRBD2 covers 8 bases. This CDR3 contains 12 residues. Germline values: CDR1 SGHTA, CDR2 FQGTGA. V was clipped by 5 bases and J by 6 bases; unmatched bases: 0. The CDR3 nucleotides read TGTGCCAGCAGCCGGGGGGGCAATGAGCAGTTCTTC. This gives the protein CASSRGGNEQFF.

This clone has just one count. The chain joins TRBV5-4 to TRBJ2-3; the D is unclear. Trimming removed 2 bases at V and 6 bases at J, with 10 bases between. Germline V gene sequence: CDR1 SGHNT, CDR2 YYREEE (reference sequence). The CDR3 sequence is 13 residues long. The CDR3 DNA sequence: TGTGCCAGCAGCTTCTCACTGTTCGATACGCAGTATTTT. Encoded protein: CASSFSLFDTQYF.

This clone was counted between two and nine times. This chain uses TRBV11-2 with TRBJ2-4, with TRBD2 as a possible D gene (5 bases). The V gene's germline CDR1 is SGHAT and CDR2 FQNNGV. The CDR3 has 15 residues. The V end was cut by 1 base, the J end by 1 base, with 8 bases between. CDR3 region: CASSLVGGAKNIQYF. CDR3 coding DNA: TGTGCCAGCAGCTTAGTAGGCGGGGCCAAAAACATTCAGTACTTC.

In its sample, this clone was seen once. The chain joins TRBV5-1 to TRBJ2-3; D is unclear. Trimming removed 5 bases from V and 0 bases from J, with 7 bases in between. Germline V lookup: CDR1 SGHRS, CDR2 YFSETQ. This CDR3 is 13 amino acids long. The CDR3 loop reads CASRSVSTDTQYF. As DNA, the CDR3 is TGCGCCAGCAGATCGGTGAGCACAGATACGCAGTATTTT. Complete variable domain (other parts from reference TRBV5-1 and TRBJ2-3): KAGVTQTPRYLIKTRGQQVTLSCSPISGHRSVSWYQQTPGQGLQFLFEYFSETQRNKGNFPGRFSGRQFSNSRSEMNVSTLELGDSALYLCASRSVSTDTQYFGPGTRLTVL.

The CDR3 nucleotides read TGCGCCAGCAGCCTCGGACTAGCGGGACGGTCGGGGACCGGGGAGCTGTTTTTT. Amino acid sequence: CASSLGLAGRSGTGELFF. V and J are TRBV4-1 and TRBJ2-2, with 12 nucleotides matching TRBD2. The V gene end was trimmed by 4 bases and the J gene end by 5 bases; junction bases not matched to a gene: 11. The CDR3 has 18 amino acids. Germline values: CDR1 MGHRA, CDR2 YSYEKL.

The chain carries TRBV5-8 and TRBJ2-5, with TRBD2 matching 12 bases. The V segment lost 4 bases and the J segment 7 bases; nucleotides outside the gene matches: 14. The CDR3 spans 17 residues. Germline V CDR1 and CDR2: SGHTS, YDEGEE. The CDR3: CASSPGLAGRGVGTQYF. CDR3 nucleotide sequence: TGTGCCAGCAGCCCGGGACTAGCGGGCCGCGGAGTGGGGACCCAGTACTTC.

This chain links TRBV29-1 with TRBJ1-2; TRBD1 matches 8 bases. CDR1 and CDR2 from the germline V gene are SQVTM and ANQGSEA. V gave up 6 bases and J gave up 5 bases; unmatched junction bases: 8. The CDR3 runs to 13 residues. The CDR3 region is CSVADRGGYGYTF. The CDR3 DNA sequence: TGCAGCGTCGCCGACAGGGGAGGTTATGGCTACACCTTC.

This chain connects TRBV19 to TRBJ2-7, with TRBD2 matching 13 bases. CDR1 and CDR2 (germline): LNHDA, SQIVND (reference sequence). The length of the CDR3 is 15 residues. The junction had 3 bases not matched to a gene; V was cut back by 4 bases and J by 3 bases. The CDR3 reads CASSRLAGGGYEQYF. The CDR3 region has the DNA TGTGCCAGTAGTAGACTAGCGGGAGGAGGCTACGAGCAGTACTTC.

In its sample, this clone was seen once. CDR3 protein: CASSLGSGAAARGYTF. In nucleotides, the CDR3 is TGTGCCAGCAGCTTAGGTTCAGGGGCGGCGGCTCGTGGCTACACCTTC. The genes are TRBV7-2 and TRBJ1-2, with a tentative D call TRBD1 (6 bases). This CDR3 is built from 16 residues. The V end was cut by 1 base, the J end by 7 bases, with 19 bases between. The germline V gene encodes CDR1 SGHTA and CDR2 FQGNSA.

This chain joins TRBV5-1 and TRBJ2-1, with a tentative D call TRBD1 (6 bases). This CDR3 has 14 residues. The V end lost 4 bases, the J end lost 3 bases, and 11 bases lay between the germline ends. Germline V gene lookup returns CDR1 SGHRS and CDR2 YFSETQ. The CDR3 region is CASSVGTRYNEQFF. CDR3 nucleotide sequence: TGCGCCAGCAGCGTCGGGACACGCTACAATGAGCAGTTCTTC.

The CDR3 loop is CASSRTSATSYNEQFF. The CDR3 nucleotides read TGCGCCAGCAGCCGGACTAGCGCGACATCCTACAATGAGCAGTTCTTC. The chain has TRBV5-1 and TRBJ2-1; TRBD2 aligns across 9 bases. V lost 4 bases, J lost 1 base, and 6 bases stayed unmatched. The germline CDR1 and CDR2 sequences are SGHRS and YFSETQ. The CDR3 totals 16 residues. The variable domain in full, with the rest retrieved from reference TRBV5-1 and TRBJ2-1, is KAGVTQTPRYLIKTRGQQVTLSCSPISGHRSVSWYQQTPGQGLQFLFEYFSETQRNKGNFPGRFSGRQFSNSRSEMNVSTLELGDSALYLCASSRTSATSYNEQFFGPGTRLTVL.

This chain connects TRBV29-1 to TRBJ1-5; 9 bases map to TRBD1. This CDR3 comprises 14 residues. Germline V gives CDR1 SQVTM, CDR2 ANQGSEA. V was pared by 7 bases and J by 5 bases, with 9 bases of the junction left unmatched. For the CDR3, the DNA is TGCAGCGCGGTAACAGGGGGCTCTGATCAGCCCCAGCATTTT. As protein: CSAVTGGSDQPQHF.

The chain recombines TRBV5-1 with TRBJ2-7; 9 bases align to TRBD2. Germline V lookup: CDR1 SGHRS, CDR2 YFSETQ. The length of the CDR3 is 15 residues. Losses at the gene ends were 1 base for V and 5 bases for J; bases not matched to a gene: 7. CDR3 sequence (DNA): TGCGCCAGCAGCTTGCAGGCGGGGGGGCCGAACGAGCAGTACTTC. Encoded protein: CASSLQAGGPNEQYF.

The chain employs TRBV6-6 and TRBJ1-2; tentative D call: TRBD1 (5 bases). Between the trimmed V and J ends, which lost 6 bases and 1 base, there was a span of 9 bases. The CDR3 length is 13 residues. The germline V gene encodes CDR1 MNHNY and CDR2 SVGAGI (reference sequence). CDR3 in DNA: TGTGCCAGCAGGCAAGACAGTAACTATGGCTACACCTTC. Translated, it gives CASRQDSNYGYTF.

The genes are TRBV19 and TRBJ2-1; 7 nucleotides align to TRBD2. The CDR3 length is 13 residues. The junction had 7 bases not matched to a gene; V was cut back by 4 bases and J by 10 bases. Germline CDR1 is LNHDA and CDR2 is SQIVND (reference sequence). CDR3 in amino acids: CASSTNRAGEQFF. In DNA, the CDR3 is TGTGCCAGTAGTACAAATCGAGCGGGGGAGCAGTTCTTC.

The CDR3 spells CASSLEETQYF. The CDR3 region has the DNA TGTGCCAGCAGCCTAGAAGAGACCCAGTACTTC. The rearrangement uses TRBV3-1 (or the pseudogene TRBV3-2) and TRBJ2-5, with D hard to call. The germline CDR1 and CDR2 sequences are LGHDT and YNNKEL (reference sequence). The length of the CDR3 is 11 residues. The ends were cut back, 4 bases at V and 3 bases at J, with 3 bases in the middle.